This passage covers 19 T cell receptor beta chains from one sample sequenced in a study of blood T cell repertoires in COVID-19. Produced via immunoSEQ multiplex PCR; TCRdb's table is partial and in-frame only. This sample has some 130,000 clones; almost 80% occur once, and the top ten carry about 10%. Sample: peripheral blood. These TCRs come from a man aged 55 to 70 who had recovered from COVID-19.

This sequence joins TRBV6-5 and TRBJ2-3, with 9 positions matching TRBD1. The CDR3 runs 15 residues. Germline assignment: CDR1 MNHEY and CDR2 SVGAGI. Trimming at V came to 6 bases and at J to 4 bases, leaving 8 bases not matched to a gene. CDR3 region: CASSLRGQGPDTQYF. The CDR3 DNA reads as TGTGCCAGCAGCCTACGGGGACAGGGCCCAGATACGCAGTATTTT.

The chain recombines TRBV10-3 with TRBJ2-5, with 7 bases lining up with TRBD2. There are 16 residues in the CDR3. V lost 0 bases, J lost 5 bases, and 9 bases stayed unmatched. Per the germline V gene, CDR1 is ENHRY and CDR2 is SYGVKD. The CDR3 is CAISESVLADGETQYF. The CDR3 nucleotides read TGTGCCATCAGTGAGTCGGTCCTAGCGGATGGGGAGACCCAGTACTTC.

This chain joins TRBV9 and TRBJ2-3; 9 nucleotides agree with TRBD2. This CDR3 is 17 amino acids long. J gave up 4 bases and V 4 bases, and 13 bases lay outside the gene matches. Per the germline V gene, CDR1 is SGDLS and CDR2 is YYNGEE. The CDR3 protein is CASSPKRASGTPDTQYF. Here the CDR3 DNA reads TGTGCCAGCAGCCCGAAGAGGGCTAGCGGGACCCCAGATACGCAGTATTTT.

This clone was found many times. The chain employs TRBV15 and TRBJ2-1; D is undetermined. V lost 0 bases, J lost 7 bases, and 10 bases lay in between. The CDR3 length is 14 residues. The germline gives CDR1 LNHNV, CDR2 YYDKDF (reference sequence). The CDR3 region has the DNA TGTGCCACCAGCAGAGATAGTGTGAGGAATGAGCAGTTCTTC. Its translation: CATSRDSVRNEQFF. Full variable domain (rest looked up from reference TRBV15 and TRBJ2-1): DAMVIQNPRYQVTQFGKPVTLSCSQTLNHNVMYWYQQKSSQAPKLLFHYYDKDFNNEADTPDNFQSRRPNTSFCFLDIRSPGLGDTAMYLCATSRDSVRNEQFFGPGTRLTVL.

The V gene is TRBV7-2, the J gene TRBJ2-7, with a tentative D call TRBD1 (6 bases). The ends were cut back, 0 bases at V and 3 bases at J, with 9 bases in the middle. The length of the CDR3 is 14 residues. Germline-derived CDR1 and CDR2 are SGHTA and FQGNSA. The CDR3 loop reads CASSLAPDSYEQYF. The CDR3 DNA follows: TGTGCCAGCAGCTTAGCGCCGGACAGCTACGAGCAGTACTTC.

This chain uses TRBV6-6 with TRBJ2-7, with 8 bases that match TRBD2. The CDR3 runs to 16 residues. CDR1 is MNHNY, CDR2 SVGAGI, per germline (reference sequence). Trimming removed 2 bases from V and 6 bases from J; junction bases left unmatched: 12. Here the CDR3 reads CASSYGGREDLIEQYF. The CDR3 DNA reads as TGTGCCAGCAGTTACGGAGGGCGGGAGGACCTTATCGAGCAGTACTTC.

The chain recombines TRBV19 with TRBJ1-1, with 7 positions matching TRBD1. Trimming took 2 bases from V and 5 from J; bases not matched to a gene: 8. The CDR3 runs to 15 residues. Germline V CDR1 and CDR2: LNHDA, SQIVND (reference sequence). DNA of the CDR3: TGTGCCAGTAGTATACCAACGCTCAGGGGGACTGAAGCTTTCTTT. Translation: CASSIPTLRGTEAFF.

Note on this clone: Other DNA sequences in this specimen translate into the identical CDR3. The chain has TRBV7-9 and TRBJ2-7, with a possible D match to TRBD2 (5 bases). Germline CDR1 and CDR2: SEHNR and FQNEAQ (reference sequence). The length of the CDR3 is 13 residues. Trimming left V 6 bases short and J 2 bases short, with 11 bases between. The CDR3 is CASSTSGTYEQYF. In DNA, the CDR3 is TGTGCCAGCAGTACCTCCGGGACCTACGAGCAGTACTTC.

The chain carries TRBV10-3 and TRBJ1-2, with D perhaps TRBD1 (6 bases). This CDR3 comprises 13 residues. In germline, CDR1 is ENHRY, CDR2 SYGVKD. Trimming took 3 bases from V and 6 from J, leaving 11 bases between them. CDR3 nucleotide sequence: TGTGCCATCAGTGAAAGACAGGTCGATGGCTACACCTTC. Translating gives CAISERQVDGYTF.

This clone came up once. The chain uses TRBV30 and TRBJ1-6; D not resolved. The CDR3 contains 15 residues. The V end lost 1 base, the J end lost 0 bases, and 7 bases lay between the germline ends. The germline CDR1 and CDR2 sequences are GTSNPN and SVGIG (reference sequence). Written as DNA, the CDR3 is TGTGCCTGGAGTGGACTCGGCTCCTATAATTCACCCCTCCACTTT. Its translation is CAWSGLGSYNSPLHF.

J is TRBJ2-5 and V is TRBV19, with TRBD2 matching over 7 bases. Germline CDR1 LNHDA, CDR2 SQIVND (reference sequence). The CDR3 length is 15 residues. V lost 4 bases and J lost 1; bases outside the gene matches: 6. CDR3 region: CASSRAGNPQETQYF. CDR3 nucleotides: TGTGCCAGTAGTAGAGCGGGGAACCCCCAAGAGACCCAGTACTTC.

As DNA, the CDR3 is TGTGCCAGCAGCAAAGGGCCGTTGGGCAGGCTAAACTACGAGCAGTACTTC. Translating it yields CASSKGPLGRLNYEQYF. V usage is TRBV21-1 and J usage is TRBJ2-7; whether TRBD1, the table's D call, matches the DNA was not checked. TRBV21-1 is marked as a pseudogene. The CDR3 contains 17 residues.

The DNA of the CDR3 is TGTGCCAGCAGCCAAGATACTTCAGCGGGCGGGGTGAGGGAGCAGTTCTTC. It is translated as CASSQDTSAGGVREQFF. The rearrangement joins TRBV4-2 to TRBJ2-1; possible D gene TRBD2, 6 bases. The length of the CDR3 is 17 residues. CDR1 is LGHNA, CDR2 YNFKEQ, per germline. Trimming removed 0 bases at V and 10 bases at J, with 22 bases between.

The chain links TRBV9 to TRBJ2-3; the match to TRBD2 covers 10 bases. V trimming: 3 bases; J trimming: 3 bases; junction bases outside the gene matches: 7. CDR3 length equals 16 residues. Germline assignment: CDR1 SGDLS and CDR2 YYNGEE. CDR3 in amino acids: CASSALAGEGTDTQYF. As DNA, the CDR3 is TGTGCCAGCAGCGCCCTAGCGGGAGAGGGGACAGATACGCAGTATTTT. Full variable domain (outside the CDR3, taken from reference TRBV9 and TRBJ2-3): DSGVTQTPKHLITATGQRVTLRCSPRSGDLSVYWYQQSLDQGLQFLIQYYNGEERAKGNILERFSAQQFPDLHSELNLSSLELGDSALYFCASSALAGEGTDTQYFGPGTRLTVL.

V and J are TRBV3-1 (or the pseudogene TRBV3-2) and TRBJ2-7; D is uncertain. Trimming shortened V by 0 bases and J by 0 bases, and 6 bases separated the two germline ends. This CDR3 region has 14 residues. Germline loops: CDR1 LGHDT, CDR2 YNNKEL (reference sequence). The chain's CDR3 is CASSQERFSYEQYF. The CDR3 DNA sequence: TGTGCCAGCAGCCAAGAGCGGTTCTCCTACGAGCAGTACTTC.

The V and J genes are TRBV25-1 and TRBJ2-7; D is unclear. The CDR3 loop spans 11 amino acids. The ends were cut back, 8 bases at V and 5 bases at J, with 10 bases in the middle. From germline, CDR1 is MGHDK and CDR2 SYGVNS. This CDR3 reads CASLLRDEQYF. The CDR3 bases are TGTGCCAGCCTTCTACGGGACGAGCAGTACTTC.

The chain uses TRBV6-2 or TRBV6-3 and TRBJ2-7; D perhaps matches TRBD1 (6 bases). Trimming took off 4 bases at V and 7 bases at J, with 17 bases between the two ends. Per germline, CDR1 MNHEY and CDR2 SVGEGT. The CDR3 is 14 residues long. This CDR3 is CASSFAGTSREQYF. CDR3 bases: TGTGCCAGCAGTTTCGCCGGGACATCGAGGGAGCAGTACTTC.

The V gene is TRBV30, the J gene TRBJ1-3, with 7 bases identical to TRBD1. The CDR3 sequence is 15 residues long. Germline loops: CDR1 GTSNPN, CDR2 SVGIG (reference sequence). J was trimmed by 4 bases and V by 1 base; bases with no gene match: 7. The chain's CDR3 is CAWSARQGPGNTIYF. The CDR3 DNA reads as TGTGCCTGGAGTGCCCGACAGGGACCCGGAAACACCATATATTTT.

In DNA form, the CDR3 reads TGTGCCAGCCACAGACCAGGGGTCGCTGAAGCTTTCTTT. It is translated as CASHRPGVAEAFF. The chain uses TRBV27 and TRBJ1-1, with a possible D match to TRBD1 (6 bases). This CDR3 contains 13 residues. Germline V gene lookup returns CDR1 MNHEY and CDR2 SMNVEV (reference sequence). The V gene lost 8 bases and the J gene lost 6 bases, with 16 bases spanning the gap.